The 21 T cell receptor beta chains below come from one sample, sequenced in a study of persistence of HIV-infected CD4 T cells. Stimulation used around 10 ug/mL lysate from CMV-infected fibroblasts. CD40L/CD69 double-negative CD45RO-high memory CD4+ T cells were collected. The immunoSEQ assay was version 4, run in survey mode. Assay: immunoSEQ multiplex PCR; the TCRdb copy retains only in-frame clones and omits some. The sample records 25,000 to 30,000 clones, almost 85% being singletons. These receptors have no known antigen. Material: CD4+ T cells sorted from PBMCs after approximately 19-hour stimulation, obtained from a patient who received antiretroviral therapy. The receptor set was obtained from an adult man with HIV who was CMV-seropositive.

This sequence joins TRBV7-8 and TRBJ2-5, with 7 bases identical to TRBD1. The CDR3 has 15 residues. Germline V CDR1 and CDR2: SGHVS, FQNEAQ. With 2 bases clipped from V and 1 base from J, the junction kept 4 bases outside the gene matches. The CDR3 reads CASSLTGQPQETQYF. In nucleotides, the CDR3 is TGTGCCAGCAGCTTAACGGGACAGCCCCAAGAGACCCAGTACTTC. The full variable domain, completed using reference TRBV7-8 and TRBJ2-5, is GAGVSQSPRYKVAKRGQDVALRCDPISGHVSLFWYQQALGQGPEFLTYFQNEAQLDKSGLPSDRFFAERPEGSVSTLKIQRTQQEDSAVYLCASSLTGQPQETQYFGPGTRLLVL.

The chain uses TRBV6-5 and TRBJ2-2; a possible D gene is TRBD1 (6 bases). CDR1 is MNHEY and CDR2 is SVGAGI in the germline V gene. The CDR3 runs to 13 residues. V was pared by 7 bases and J by 7 bases, with 13 bases between. In nucleotides, the CDR3 is TGTGCCAGCAACCAGGGGAATCACGGGGAGCTGTTTTTT. It codes for CASNQGNHGELFF.

The chain links TRBV15 to TRBJ2-7; D is unresolved. CDR1 and CDR2 (germline): LNHNV, YYDKDF (reference sequence). Trimming took 2 bases from V and 1 from J, leaving 6 bases between them. CDR3 size: 13 residues. CDR3 DNA: TGTGCCACCAGCAGACAGGCATCCTACGAGCAGTACTTC. Residues: CATSRQASYEQYF.

The chain links TRBV6-5 to TRBJ2-3; 8 bases line up with TRBD1. This CDR3 has 14 residues. The V and J ends lost 6 bases and 1 base, in that order; junction bases with no gene match: 3. The germline V gene encodes CDR1 MNHEY and CDR2 SVGAGI. CDR3 protein: CASSPQGGTDTQYF. The CDR3, as DNA: TGTGCCAGCAGCCCACAGGGGGGCACAGATACGCAGTATTTT.

This clone was detected a few times. J is TRBJ1-1 and V is TRBV9, with TRBD1 matching 9 bases. Germline values: CDR1 SGDLS, CDR2 YYNGEE. The CDR3 is 18 residues long. V shed 2 bases, J shed 7 bases, and the junction held 18 bases outside the gene matches. CDR3 in amino acids: CASSVVVGTGPFGGEAFF. In nucleotides, the CDR3 is TGTGCCAGCAGCGTTGTAGTGGGGACAGGGCCTTTCGGGGGTGAAGCTTTCTTT.

The chain recombines TRBV14 with TRBJ2-7; D unclear. Trimming removed 4 bases from V and 0 bases from J, with 13 bases in between. The germline gives CDR1 SGHDN, CDR2 FVKESK. The CDR3 is made up of 15 amino acids. CDR3 amino acids: CASSRPSTRSYEQYF. The CDR3 DNA sequence: TGTGCCAGCAGCCGCCCTTCAACCCGCTCCTACGAGCAGTACTTC. Together with reference TRBV14 and TRBJ2-7, the CDR3 gives the full variable domain: EAGVTQFPSHSVIEKGQTVTLRCDPISGHDNLYWYRRVMGKEIKFLLHFVKESKQDESGMPNNRFLAERTGGTYSTLKVQPAELEDSGVYFCASSRPSTRSYEQYFGPGTRLTVT.

The sample holds a few counts of this clone. The CDR3 sequence: CASSRQEHTEAFF. The DNA of the CDR3 is TGTGCCAGCTCACGACAGGAGCACACTGAAGCTTTCTTT. This chain joins TRBV18 and TRBJ1-1; D perhaps matches TRBD1 (6 bases). The CDR3 spans 13 residues. CDR1 and CDR2 from the germline V gene are KGHSH and LQKENI. With 4 bases removed from V and 3 bases from J, the gap between germline ends came to 9 bases.

The chain employs TRBV27 and TRBJ1-6; D gene ambiguous. Germline values: CDR1 MNHEY, CDR2 SMNVEV (reference sequence). Trimming left V 5 bases short and J 5 bases short, with 10 bases between. The CDR3 totals 14 residues. CDR3 in amino acids: CASSTHANNSPLHF. Here the CDR3 DNA reads TGTGCCAGCAGTACTCACGCTAATAATTCACCCCTCCACTTT.

The V gene is TRBV5-8, the J gene TRBJ2-1; unclear D gene. The CDR3 has 14 residues. From germline, CDR1 is SGHTS and CDR2 YDEGEE. Trimming removed 0 bases at V and 2 bases at J, with 6 bases between. In DNA, the CDR3 is TGTGCCAGCAGCTTGGCGTGGGCCTACAATGAGCAGTTCTTC. This translates into CASSLAWAYNEQFF.

This clone has only a few counts. The chain carries TRBV19 and TRBJ2-7, with TRBD1 matching over 10 bases. CDR3 length: 15 amino acids. The germline V gene encodes CDR1 LNHDA and CDR2 SQIVND (reference sequence). V shed 6 bases and J 3 bases; nucleotides not matched to a gene: 8. CDR3 sequence (DNA): TGTGCCAGTAGAACCTCCGGGGACAGGGGCTACGAGCAGTACTTC. Translated, it gives CASRTSGDRGYEQYF.

The chain uses TRBV5-8 and TRBJ1-5, with TRBD1 matching over 8 bases. CDR3 length: 15 amino acids. Germline assignment: CDR1 SGHTS and CDR2 YDEGEE. Trimming took 2 bases from V and 1 from J; bases not matched to a gene: 2. CDR3 loop: CASSFRQGSNQPQHF. The CDR3 DNA is TGTGCCAGCAGCTTCAGACAGGGGAGCAATCAGCCCCAGCATTTT.

The chain links TRBV6-5 to TRBJ2-3; tentative D call: TRBD1 (6 bases). The CDR3 spans 13 residues. Deletions cut 2 bases from V and 6 bases from J, with 9 bases between. The germline V gene encodes CDR1 MNHEY and CDR2 SVGAGI. The DNA of the CDR3 is TGTGCCAGCAGTTACGAGGGGGTGGATACGCAGTATTTT. Its translation: CASSYEGVDTQYF.

This clone was picked up one time. The genes are TRBV5-5 and TRBJ1-2; D might be TRBD1 (5 bases). The germline gives CDR1 SGHKS, CDR2 YYEKEE (reference sequence). With 5 bases removed from V and 5 bases from J, the gap between germline ends came to 10 bases. CDR3 length equals 12 residues. Here the CDR3 DNA reads TGTGCCAGCAGTTCAGGGCCTTATGGCTACACCTTC. This translates into CASSSGPYGYTF.

The V and J genes are TRBV6-5 and TRBJ2-2; TRBD2 aligns across 9 bases. The CDR3 has 15 amino acids. V shed 6 bases, J shed 6 bases, and the junction held 8 bases outside the gene matches. Per the germline V gene, CDR1 is MNHEY and CDR2 is SVGAGI. This CDR3 reads CASSRGQRGAGELFF. CDR3 sequence (DNA): TGTGCCAGCAGCCGGGGACAGCGGGGGGCCGGGGAGCTGTTTTTT.

The V gene is TRBV6-6, the J gene TRBJ2-1; tentatively, D is TRBD1 (6 bases). This CDR3 region has 13 residues. Trimming shortened V by 7 bases and J by 8 bases, and 15 bases separated the two germline ends. Germline CDR1 MNHNY, CDR2 SVGAGI (reference sequence). The CDR3 region is CASTQQDSYEQFF. The CDR3 DNA reads TGTGCCAGCACTCAACAGGACAGCTATGAGCAGTTCTTC.

The gene calls are TRBV10-2 and TRBJ2-2; D gene unclear. CDR3 length equals 13 residues. V dropped 5 bases and J dropped 6 bases, with 10 bases sitting between them. Germline CDR1 is WSHSY and CDR2 is SAAADI. CDR3 nucleotides: TGCGCCAGCAGTAACACCAATCCCGGGGAGCTGTTTTTT. This encodes CASSNTNPGELFF.

The chain links TRBV7-2 to TRBJ2-3; no reliable D call. The CDR3 runs 15 residues. V lost 1 base to trimming and J lost 0 bases, with 8 bases between them. Germline assignment: CDR1 SGHTA and CDR2 FQGNSA. The DNA for the CDR3 is TGTGCCAGCAGCTTAGTTGCTGAAAGCACAGATACGCAGTATTTT. Translated: CASSLVAESTDTQYF. Complete variable domain (other parts from reference TRBV7-2 and TRBJ2-3): GAGVSQSPSNKVTEKGKDVELRCDPISGHTALYWYRQSLGQGLEFLIYFQGNSAPDKSGLPSDRFSAERTGGSVSTLTIQRTQQEDSAVYLCASSLVAESTDTQYFGPGTRLTVL.

This clone occurred once. The chain employs TRBV2 and TRBJ1-1; 7 bases are shared with TRBD1. CDR1 SNHLY and CDR2 FYNNEI come from the germline V gene. After removal of 8 bases from V and 4 bases from J, the junction contained 13 bases not matched to a gene. The CDR3 has 15 residues. In nucleotides, the CDR3 is TGTGCCAGCTTGCGTTCGGACAGGTCGGGCACTGAAGCTTTCTTT. Its protein is CASLRSDRSGTEAFF.

The chain links TRBV2 to TRBJ2-2; D is unclear. CDR1 is SNHLY and CDR2 is FYNNEI in the germline V gene. V shed 4 bases and J shed 7 bases, with 10 bases lying between them. There are 13 residues in the CDR3. The CDR3 DNA reads TGTGCCAGCAGTGTATCTCCGAGCGGGGAGCTGTTTTTT. This codes for CASSVSPSGELFF. Variable domain in full (rest from reference TRBV2 and TRBJ2-2): EPEVTQTPSHQVTQMGQEVILRCVPISNHLYFYWYRQILGQKVEFLVSFYNNEISEKSEIFDDQFSVERPDGSNFTLKIRSTKLEDSAMYFCASSVSPSGELFFGEGSRLTVL.

The V and J genes are TRBV6-5 and TRBJ2-2, with 7 bases lining up with TRBD2. J was trimmed by 7 bases and V by 1 base; bases with no gene match: 9. CDR3 length: 16 residues. Germline CDR1 reads MNHEY; CDR2 reads SVGAGI. CDR3 in DNA: TGTGCCAGCAGTTACTTCGCTACTAGCGACGGCGGGGAGCTGTTTTTT. Translated: CASSYFATSDGGELFF.

The gene calls are TRBV5-1 and TRBJ1-2, with 10 bases identical to TRBD1. In germline, CDR1 is SGHRS, CDR2 YFSETQ. This CDR3 comprises 15 residues. V trimming: 1 base; J trimming: 8 bases; junction bases outside the gene matches: 8. CDR3 coding DNA: TGCGCCAGCAGCTTGCGACAGGGGGCCGAGGCAGGCTACACCTTC. Its translation: CASSLRQGAEAGYTF.